These 4 T cell receptor beta chains came from one sample sequenced in a study of T cells in Graves' hyperthyroidism and ophthalmopathy. TCR beta CDR3 regions were amplified from RNA transcripts. Initially, a first-round RT-PCR of the TCR CDR3 employed the HTBI primer set. Via MiXCR, TCRdb re-called the multiplex PCR reads, giving one row per CDR3 protein. This table has fewer than 800,000 distinct CDR3 sequences, about a sixth appearing once. Sample: blood. The receptors come from a man younger than 35 with Graves' hyperthyroidism.

In its sample, this clonotype was seen a few times. The V call is TRBV7-2, the J call TRBJ1-2; tentatively, D is TRBD1 (6 bases). Germline V CDR1 and CDR2: SGHTA, FQGNSA. The CDR3 is 14 residues long. V gave up 1 base and J gave up 2 bases, with 8 bases separating them. The CDR3 bases are TGTGCCAGCAGCTTAGGCAGGGGCAACTATGGCTACACCTTC. Translated, it gives CASSLGRGNYGYTF.

This chain links TRBV5-1 with TRBJ2-1; 9 bases fit TRBD1. Germline assignment: CDR1 SGHRS and CDR2 YFSETQ. The CDR3 loop spans 15 amino acids. Losses at the gene ends were 0 bases for V and 8 bases for J; bases not matched to a gene: 6. The CDR3 reads CASSLEGQGGDEQFF. Written as DNA, the CDR3 is TGCGCCAGCAGCTTGGAGGGACAGGGTGGGGATGAGCAGTTCTTC.

Turning to this clonotype: A much more abundant neighbour one base away suggests this may be a read error. The rearrangement joins TRBV12-3 or TRBV12-4 to TRBJ1-2; D is unclear. The CDR3 is 14 residues long. CDR3 residues: CASSSTGPNYGYAF. In DNA, the CDR3 is TGTGCCAGCAGTTCTACGGGCCCGAACTATGGCTACGCCTTC.

In its sample, this clonotype was seen many times. The rearrangement links TRBV28 to TRBJ2-2; 10 positions agree with TRBD2. Losses at the gene ends were 0 bases for V and 0 bases for J; bases not matched to a gene: 13. Germline assignment: CDR1 MDHEN and CDR2 SYDVKM. CDR3 length: 21 amino acids. This chain's CDR3 is CASSLWGGLAEVGANTGELFF. The CDR3 DNA is TGTGCCAGCAGTTTATGGGGCGGACTAGCGGAAGTGGGCGCGAACACCGGGGAGCTGTTTTTT.